This entry lists 25 T cell receptor beta chains sequenced from one sample in a study of identical twins. Via MiXCR, TCRdb re-called the 5' RACE reads, giving one row per CDR3 protein. The repertoire includes 500,000 to 700,000 distinct CDR3 sequences, 7.1% of them detected once, and 1.6% sits in the top ten. A further study also used this sample, focusing on yellow fever vaccine responses in identical twins.

Sequenced input: PBMCs. The origin of the receptors is a woman between 18 and 29 years old in good health.

This clonotype has at least ten counts. The chain links TRBV29-1 to TRBJ2-2; unclear D gene. Germline V gene sequence: CDR1 SQVTM, CDR2 ANQGSEA. V lost 7 bases and J 4 bases, leaving 16 bases between the germline ends. The CDR3 length is 14 residues. The CDR3 protein is CSAVNTDSTGELFF. The CDR3 nucleotides are TGCAGCGCCGTAAATACAGATTCCACCGGGGAGCTGTTTTTT.

The CDR3 region has the DNA TGCAGTGCTAACGACAGGGGGACCAAGATTTACGAGCAGTACTTC. Its translation is CSANDRGTKIYEQYF. The V gene is TRBV20-1, the J gene TRBJ2-7; 9 positions match TRBD1. Trimming removed 4 bases from V and 4 bases from J; junction bases left unmatched: 11. The CDR3 is 15 amino acids. CDR1 is DFQATT, CDR2 SNEGSKA, per germline (reference sequence).

This clonotype was picked up many times. The chain combines TRBV12-3 or TRBV12-4 with TRBJ1-6, with 11 bases identical to TRBD1. V lost 6 bases and J lost 7; bases outside the gene matches: 5. This CDR3 is built from 15 residues. DNA of the CDR3: TGTGCCAGCAGCTTGGACAGGGGGCTGAATTCACCCCTCCACTTT. Amino acids: CASSLDRGLNSPLHF.

This clonotype occurred a few times. The chain recombines TRBV6-5 with TRBJ2-1, with 9 positions matching TRBD2. After removal of 0 bases from V and 7 bases from J, the junction contained 4 bases not matched to a gene. The CDR3 is 15 residues long. Germline CDR1 MNHEY, CDR2 SVGAGI. CDR3 residues: CASSYSILAGNEQFF. DNA for the CDR3: TGTGCCAGCAGTTACTCGATCCTAGCGGGAAATGAGCAGTTCTTC.

This clonotype was observed a handful of times. The chain is built from TRBV7-9 and TRBJ1-2, with D maybe TRBD1 (6 bases). V lost 5 bases to trimming and J lost 3 bases, with 13 bases between them. The CDR3 loop spans 14 amino acids. Germline values: CDR1 SEHNR, CDR2 FQNEAQ (reference sequence). CDR3 in amino acids: CASSTGSGDYGYTF. In DNA, the CDR3 is TGTGCCAGCAGCACAGGGTCGGGGGACTATGGCTACACCTTC.

This chain links TRBV4-1 with TRBJ2-5; 14 bases are a match to TRBD2. Germline V CDR1 and CDR2: MGHRA, YSYEKL. After removal of 2 bases from V and 4 bases from J, the junction contained 6 bases not matched to a gene. CDR3 size: 17 residues. As DNA, the CDR3 is TGCGCCAGCAGCCAAACGAGGGGACTAGCGGGAGTAGAGACCCAGTACTTC. It encodes CASSQTRGLAGVETQYF.

This clonotype has a handful of counts. The genes are TRBV7-9 and TRBJ2-3; 10 nucleotides match TRBD2. CDR1 SEHNR and CDR2 FQNEAQ come from the germline V gene (reference sequence). This CDR3 is built from 15 residues. Losses at the gene ends were 7 bases for V and 3 bases for J; bases not matched to a gene: 7. The CDR3 protein is CASTLAGAATDTQYF. The CDR3 nucleotides are TGTGCCAGCACCCTAGCGGGAGCAGCGACAGATACGCAGTATTTT.

This clonotype was seen more than once but under ten times. The chain links TRBV7-2 to TRBJ1-1, with D tentatively TRBD1 (6 bases). Germline assignment: CDR1 SGHTA and CDR2 FQGNSA. Trimming removed 5 bases from V and 1 base from J, with 17 bases in between. CDR3 length: 16 residues. CDR3 nucleotides: TGTGCCAGCAGCCCAGGGCCCGGGACAACGAACACTGAAGCTTTCTTT. This codes for CASSPGPGTTNTEAFF. The entire variable domain, with the rest obtained from reference TRBV7-2 and TRBJ1-1, is as follows: GAGVSQSPSNKVTEKGKDVELRCDPISGHTALYWYRQSLGQGLEFLIYFQGNSAPDKSGLPSDRFSAERTGGSVSTLTIQRTQQEDSAVYLCASSPGPGTTNTEAFFGQGTRLTVV.

Regarding this clonotype: A much larger clone is a single base away; this may be a read error. The V and J genes are TRBV6-1 and TRBJ1-1; no clear D gene. The germline V gene has CDR1 MNHNS and CDR2 SASEGT. This CDR3 comprises 13 residues. Between the trimmed V and J ends, which lost 6 bases and 0 bases, there was a span of 8 bases. CDR3 nucleotides: TGTGCCAGCAGACAGAGCATGAACACTGAAGCTTTCTTT. Translated, it gives CASRQSMNTEAFF.

This clonotype has a count of ten or more. The genes are TRBV20-1 and TRBJ1-5, with D unclear. The germline V gene encodes CDR1 DFQATT and CDR2 SNEGSKA (reference sequence). Trimming cost V 3 bases and J 8 bases, with 8 bases left between them. The CDR3 is 11 residues long. CDR3 protein: CSARVGEPQHF. The CDR3 DNA is TGCAGTGCTAGGGTGGGTGAGCCCCAGCATTTT.

This clonotype was observed at least ten times. The V call is TRBV11-2, the J call TRBJ1-2, with 7 bases aligning to TRBD1. The CDR3 has 12 residues. V lost 4 bases and J lost 4; bases outside the gene matches: 0. Germline V gene data show CDR1 as SGHAT and CDR2 as FQNNGV. CDR3 bases: TGTGCCAGCAGCTGGACAGGCTATGGCTACACCTTC. Its protein is CASSWTGYGYTF.

This clonotype was observed a single time. V usage is TRBV10-3 and J usage is TRBJ2-3; D is perhaps TRBD2 (6 bases). Germline V gene lookup returns CDR1 ENHRY and CDR2 SYGVKD. V gave up 9 bases and J gave up 4 bases, with 17 bases separating them. CDR3 length equals 14 residues. The CDR3 DNA sequence: TGTGCCATACGGGCCGCCGGAGGGGCAGATACGCAGTATTTT. Its translation is CAIRAAGGADTQYF.

This clonotype was seen a single time. A much larger clone lies a single base off, so this may be a read error. The V gene is TRBV2, the J gene TRBJ2-1, with D hard to call. The CDR3 has 10 residues. V lost 7 bases and J lost 12, with 10 bases in between. The germline CDR1 and CDR2 sequences are SNHLY and FYNNEI. CDR3 loop: CASNLHMQFF. CDR3 DNA sequence: TGTGCCAGCAATCTCCACATGCAGTTCTTC.

The J gene is TRBJ2-5, the V gene TRBV2; 12 nucleotides align to TRBD2. J gave up 4 bases and V 5 bases, and 8 bases lay outside the gene matches. The germline V gene has CDR1 SNHLY and CDR2 FYNNEI. The CDR3 consists of 16 residues. The CDR3 DNA sequence: TGTGCCAGCAGTTTCAGACTAGCGGGAGTGGGAGAGACCCAGTACTTC. This encodes CASSFRLAGVGETQYF.

The gene calls are TRBV7-9 and TRBJ2-1, with TRBD2 matching 14 bases. With V trimmed by 2 bases and J by 9 bases, 6 bases remained unmatched. This CDR3 is built from 16 residues. Germline V lookup: CDR1 SEHNR, CDR2 FQNEAQ (reference sequence). The chain's CDR3 is CASSLQGLAGEVEQFF. In DNA, the CDR3 is TGTGCCAGCAGCTTACAGGGACTAGCGGGAGAGGTTGAGCAGTTCTTC.

The genes are TRBV20-1 and TRBJ2-1, with D possibly being TRBD1 or TRBD2 (5 bases each). V lost 3 bases, J lost 5 bases, and 20 bases lay in between. Germline V gives CDR1 DFQATT, CDR2 SNEGSKA (reference sequence). There are 16 residues in the CDR3. CDR3 sequence: CSASVVWGKGNNEQFF. The CDR3 DNA sequence: TGCAGTGCTAGTGTGGTATGGGGGAAGGGAAACAATGAGCAGTTCTTC.

The gene calls are TRBV29-1 and TRBJ2-7, with a possible D match to TRBD1 (5 bases). Germline V gene sequence: CDR1 SQVTM, CDR2 ANQGSEA. The CDR3 runs 14 residues. V was clipped by 6 bases and J by 0 bases, with 15 bases between them. The CDR3 DNA reads TGCAGCGTCCGAACCAAGGGGATCTCCTACGAGCAGTACTTC. It codes for CSVRTKGISYEQYF.

This clonotype was seen at least ten times. The junction shows a germline mismatch at one end, possibly a read error. The chain links TRBV25-1 to TRBJ1-2, with no clear D. This CDR3 contains 12 residues. Germline CDR1 is MGHDK and CDR2 is SYGVNS. CDR3 loop: CASSDLKEPALF. In nucleotides, the CDR3 is TGTGCCAGCAGTGACCTAAAGGAACCAGCTCTCTTC.

The genes are TRBV28 and TRBJ2-1, with TRBD2 as a possible D gene (7 bases). CDR3 length: 18 amino acids. V lost 5 bases, J lost 7 bases, and 27 bases lay in between. Germline CDR1 reads MDHEN; CDR2 reads SYDVKM. In nucleotides, the CDR3 is TGTGCCAGCAGTCCCATAACGGGGGCTGGACTAGAGGGGAATGAGCAGTTCTTC. As protein: CASSPITGAGLEGNEQFF.

The chain couples TRBV27 to TRBJ2-7; maybe TRBD2 (6 bases). CDR1 and CDR2 (germline): MNHEY, SMNVEV (reference sequence). This CDR3 contains 13 residues. Trimming pared 10 bases from V and 5 bases from J, leaving 18 bases between. CDR3 residues: CAIPTRIHNEQYF. Written as DNA, the CDR3 is TGTGCCATCCCGACTAGAATCCACAACGAGCAGTACTTC.

The chain combines TRBV12-5 with TRBJ1-4; D ambiguous. V was clipped by 6 bases and J by 4 bases, with 15 bases between them. Germline CDR1 LGHNT, CDR2 FRNRAP. The CDR3 spans 15 residues. The DNA of the CDR3 is TGTGCTAGTGGACCCGGACGGAGCTTTAATGAAAAACTGTTTTTT. Protein: CASGPGRSFNEKLFF.

V and J are TRBV7-8 and TRBJ2-7, with 7 bases matching TRBD2. The CDR3 runs 15 residues. V was clipped by 2 bases and J by 0 bases; unmatched bases: 4. Germline CDR1 reads SGHVS; CDR2 reads FQNEAQ. This CDR3 reads CASSLPSGSSYEQYF. The CDR3 bases are TGTGCCAGCAGCTTACCTAGCGGTAGCTCCTACGAGCAGTACTTC.

The chain is built from TRBV14 and TRBJ2-1, with D perhaps TRBD2 (5 bases). CDR3 length equals 13 residues. The germline V gene has CDR1 SGHDN and CDR2 FVKESK. V lost 4 bases and J 8 bases, leaving 12 bases between the germline ends. In nucleotides, the CDR3 is TGTGCCAGCAGCCCTCCGGGAAGCTATGAGCAGTTCTTC. Translated: CASSPPGSYEQFF. The full variable domain, with the rest looked up from reference TRBV14 and TRBJ2-1, is EAGVTQFPSHSVIEKGQTVTLRCDPISGHDNLYWYRRVMGKEIKFLLHFVKESKQDESGMPNNRFLAERTGGTYSTLKVQPAELEDSGVYFCASSPPGSYEQFFGPGTRLTVL.

This chain joins TRBV19 and TRBJ2-7; D uncertain. V lost 5 bases, J lost 3 bases, and 11 bases lay in between. CDR1 is LNHDA and CDR2 is SQIVND in the germline V gene (reference sequence). This CDR3 spans 13 amino acids. Written as DNA, the CDR3 is TGTGCCAGTAGTCGGAAGGACCGCTACGAGCAGTACTTC. The encoded protein is CASSRKDRYEQYF.

V is TRBV2 and J is TRBJ2-2, with 7 bases lining up with TRBD1. This CDR3 spans 15 amino acids. Germline trimming cut 7 bases from V and 2 bases from J; bases unmatched to any gene: 7. The germline V gene has CDR1 SNHLY and CDR2 FYNNEI. The CDR3 loop is CASTNRQGNTGELFF. The CDR3 nucleotides read TGTGCCAGCACCAACCGACAGGGTAACACCGGGGAGCTGTTTTTT.